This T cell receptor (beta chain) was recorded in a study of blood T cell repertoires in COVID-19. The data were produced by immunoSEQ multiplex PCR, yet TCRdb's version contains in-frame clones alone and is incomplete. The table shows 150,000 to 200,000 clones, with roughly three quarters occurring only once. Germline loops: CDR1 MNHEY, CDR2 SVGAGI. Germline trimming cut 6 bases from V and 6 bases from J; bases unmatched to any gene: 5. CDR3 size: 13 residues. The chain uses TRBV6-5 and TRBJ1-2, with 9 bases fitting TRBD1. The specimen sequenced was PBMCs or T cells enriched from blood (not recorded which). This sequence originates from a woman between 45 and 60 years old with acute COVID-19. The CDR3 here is CASRGTGSHGYTF. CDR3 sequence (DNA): TGTGCCAGCAGGGGGACAGGGAGCCATGGCTACACCTTC.